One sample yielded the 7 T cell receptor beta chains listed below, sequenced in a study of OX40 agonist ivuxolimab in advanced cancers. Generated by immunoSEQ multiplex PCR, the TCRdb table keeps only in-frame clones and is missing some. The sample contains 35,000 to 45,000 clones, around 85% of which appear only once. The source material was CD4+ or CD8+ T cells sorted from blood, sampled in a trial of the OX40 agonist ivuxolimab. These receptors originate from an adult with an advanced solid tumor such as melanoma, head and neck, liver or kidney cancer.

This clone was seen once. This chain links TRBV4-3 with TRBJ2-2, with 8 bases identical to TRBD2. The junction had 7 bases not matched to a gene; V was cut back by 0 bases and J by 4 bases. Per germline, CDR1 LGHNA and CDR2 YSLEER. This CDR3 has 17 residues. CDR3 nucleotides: TGCGCCAGCAGCCAAGATCGGACGGGAGGGTTCACCGGGGAGCTGTTTTTT. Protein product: CASSQDRTGGFTGELFF.

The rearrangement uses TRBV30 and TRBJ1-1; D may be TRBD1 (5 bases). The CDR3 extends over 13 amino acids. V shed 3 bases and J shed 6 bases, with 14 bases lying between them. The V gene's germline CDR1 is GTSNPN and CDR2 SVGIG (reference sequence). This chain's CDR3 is CAWRSGWGAEAFF. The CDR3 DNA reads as TGTGCCTGGAGAAGCGGCTGGGGCGCTGAAGCTTTCTTT.

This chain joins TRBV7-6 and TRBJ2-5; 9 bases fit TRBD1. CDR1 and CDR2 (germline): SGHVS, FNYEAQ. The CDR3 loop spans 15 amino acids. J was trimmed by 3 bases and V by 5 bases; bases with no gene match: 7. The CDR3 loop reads CASSVTGTGKETQYF. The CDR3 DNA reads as TGTGCCAGCAGCGTCACCGGGACAGGGAAAGAGACCCAGTACTTC.

The CDR3 region is CALKDGGNTIYF. Written as DNA, the CDR3 is TGTGCCTTGAAGGATGGAGGAAACACCATATATTTT. This rearrangement joins TRBV30 to TRBJ1-3; D gene unclear. V dropped 7 bases and J dropped 4 bases, with 11 bases sitting between them. This CDR3 contains 12 residues. Germline assignment: CDR1 GTSNPN and CDR2 SVGIG (reference sequence).

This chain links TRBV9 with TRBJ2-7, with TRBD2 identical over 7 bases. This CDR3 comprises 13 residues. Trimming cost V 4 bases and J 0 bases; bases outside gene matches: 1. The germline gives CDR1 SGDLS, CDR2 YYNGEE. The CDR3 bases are TGTGCCAGCAGCCGGACTAGCTCCTACGAGCAGTACTTC. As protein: CASSRTSSYEQYF.

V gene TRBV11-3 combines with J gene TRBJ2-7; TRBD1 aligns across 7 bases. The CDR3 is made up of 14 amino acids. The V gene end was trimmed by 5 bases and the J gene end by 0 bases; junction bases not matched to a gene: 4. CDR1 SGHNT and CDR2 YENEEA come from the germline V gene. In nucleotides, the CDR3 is TGTGCCAGCAGCCCGACAGGGATCTCCTACGAGCAGTACTTC. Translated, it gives CASSPTGISYEQYF.

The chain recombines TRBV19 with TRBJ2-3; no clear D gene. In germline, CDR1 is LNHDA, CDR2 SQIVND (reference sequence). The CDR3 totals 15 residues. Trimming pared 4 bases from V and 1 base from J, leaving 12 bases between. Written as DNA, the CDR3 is TGTGCCAGTAGTACGGTCCCGGTAGGCACAGATACGCAGTATTTT. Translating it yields CASSTVPVGTDTQYF.